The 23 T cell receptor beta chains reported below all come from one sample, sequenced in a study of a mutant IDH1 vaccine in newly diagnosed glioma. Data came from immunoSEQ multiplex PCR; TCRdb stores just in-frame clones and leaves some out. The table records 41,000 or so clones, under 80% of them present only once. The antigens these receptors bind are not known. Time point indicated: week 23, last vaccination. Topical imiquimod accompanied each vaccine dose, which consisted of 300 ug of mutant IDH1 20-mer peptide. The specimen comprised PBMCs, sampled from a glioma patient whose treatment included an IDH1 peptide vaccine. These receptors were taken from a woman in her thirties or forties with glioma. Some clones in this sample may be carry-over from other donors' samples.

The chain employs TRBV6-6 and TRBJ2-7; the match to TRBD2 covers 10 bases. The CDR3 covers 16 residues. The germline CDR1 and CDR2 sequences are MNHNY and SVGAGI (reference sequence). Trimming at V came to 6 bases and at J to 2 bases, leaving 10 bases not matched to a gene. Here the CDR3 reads CASSRRSSGGPYEQYF. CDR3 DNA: TGTGCCAGCAGCCGCCGGAGTAGCGGGGGGCCCTACGAGCAGTACTTC.

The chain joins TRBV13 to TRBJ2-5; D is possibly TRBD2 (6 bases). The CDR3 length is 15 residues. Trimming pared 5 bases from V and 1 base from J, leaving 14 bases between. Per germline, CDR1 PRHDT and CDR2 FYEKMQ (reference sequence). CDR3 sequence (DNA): TGTGCCAGCAGCGCCCTCGGGCGGGGCCAAGAGACCCAGTACTTC. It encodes CASSALGRGQETQYF.

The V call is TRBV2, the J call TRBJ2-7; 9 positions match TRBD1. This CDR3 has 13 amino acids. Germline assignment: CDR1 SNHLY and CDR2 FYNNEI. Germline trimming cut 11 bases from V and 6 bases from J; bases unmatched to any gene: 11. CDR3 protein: CASQRQGVSEQYF. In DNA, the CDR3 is TGTGCCTCCCAGAGACAGGGGGTGTCCGAGCAGTACTTC.

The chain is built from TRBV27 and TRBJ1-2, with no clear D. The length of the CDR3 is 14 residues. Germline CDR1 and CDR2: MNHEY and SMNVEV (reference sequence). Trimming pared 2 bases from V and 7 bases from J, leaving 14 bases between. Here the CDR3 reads CASSLSLGLGGYTF. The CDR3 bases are TGTGCCAGCAGTTTAAGCCTCGGGTTAGGTGGCTACACCTTC.

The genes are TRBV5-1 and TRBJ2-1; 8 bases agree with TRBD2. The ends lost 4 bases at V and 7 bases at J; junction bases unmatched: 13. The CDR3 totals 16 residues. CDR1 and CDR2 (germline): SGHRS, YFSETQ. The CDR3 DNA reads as TGCGCCAGCAGCCCCTCGGGGAGCGGGAGCGTAAATGAGCAGTTCTTC. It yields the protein CASSPSGSGSVNEQFF.

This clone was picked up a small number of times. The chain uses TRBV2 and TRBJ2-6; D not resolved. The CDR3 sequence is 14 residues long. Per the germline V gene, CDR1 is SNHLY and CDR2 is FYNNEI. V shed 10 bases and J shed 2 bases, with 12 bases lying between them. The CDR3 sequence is CAIDISAGANVLTF. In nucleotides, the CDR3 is TGTGCCATCGACATAAGTGCTGGGGCCAACGTCCTGACTTTC.

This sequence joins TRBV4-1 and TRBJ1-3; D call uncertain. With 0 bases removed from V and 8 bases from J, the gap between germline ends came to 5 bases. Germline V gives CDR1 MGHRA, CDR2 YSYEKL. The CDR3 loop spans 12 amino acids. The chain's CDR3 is CASSQDMYTIYF. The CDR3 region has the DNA TGCGCCAGCAGCCAAGATATGTACACCATATATTTT.

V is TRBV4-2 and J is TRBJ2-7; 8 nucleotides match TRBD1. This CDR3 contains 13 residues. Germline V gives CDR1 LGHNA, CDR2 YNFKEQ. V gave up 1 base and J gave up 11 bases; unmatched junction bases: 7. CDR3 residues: CASSQGGQGQKYF. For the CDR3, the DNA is TGTGCCAGCAGCCAAGGCGGACAGGGCCAGAAGTACTTC.

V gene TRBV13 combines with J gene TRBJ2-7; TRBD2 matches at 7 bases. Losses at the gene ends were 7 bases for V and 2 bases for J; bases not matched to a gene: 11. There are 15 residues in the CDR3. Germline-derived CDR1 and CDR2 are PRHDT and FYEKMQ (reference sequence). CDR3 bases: TGTGCCAGCAATAGACGCGGGAGCATTCCCTACGAGCAGTACTTC. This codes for CASNRRGSIPYEQYF.

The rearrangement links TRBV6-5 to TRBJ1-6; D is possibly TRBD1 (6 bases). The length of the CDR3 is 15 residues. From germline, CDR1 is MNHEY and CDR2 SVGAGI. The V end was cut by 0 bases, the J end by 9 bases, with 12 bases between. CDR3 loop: CASSYSGGMRSPLHF. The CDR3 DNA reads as TGTGCCAGCAGTTACTCGGGGGGCATGCGTTCACCCCTCCACTTT.

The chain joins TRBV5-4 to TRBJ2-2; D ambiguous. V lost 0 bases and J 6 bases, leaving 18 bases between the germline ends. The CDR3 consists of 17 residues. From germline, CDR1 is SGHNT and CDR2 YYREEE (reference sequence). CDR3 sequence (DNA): TGTGCCAGCAGCTTGGCCGGAAGCCCCCACCCGGCCGGGGAGCTGTTTTTT. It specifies CASSLAGSPHPAGELFF.

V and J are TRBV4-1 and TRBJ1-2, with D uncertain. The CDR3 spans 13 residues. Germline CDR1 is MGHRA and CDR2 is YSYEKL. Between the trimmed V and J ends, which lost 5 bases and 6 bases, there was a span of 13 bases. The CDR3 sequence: CASSSGPPHGYTF. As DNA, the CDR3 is TGCGCCAGCAGCTCCGGACCCCCACATGGCTACACCTTC.

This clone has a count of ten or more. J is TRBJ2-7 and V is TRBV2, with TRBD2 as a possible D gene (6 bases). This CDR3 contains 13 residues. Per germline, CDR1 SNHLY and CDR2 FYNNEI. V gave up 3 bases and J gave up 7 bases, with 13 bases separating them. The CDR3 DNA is TGTGCCAGCAGTGAGGCGGGGTCTGGGGAGCAGTACTTC. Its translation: CASSEAGSGEQYF. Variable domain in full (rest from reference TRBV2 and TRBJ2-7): EPEVTQTPSHQVTQMGQEVILRCVPISNHLYFYWYRQILGQKVEFLVSFYNNEISEKSEIFDDQFSVERPDGSNFTLKIRSTKLEDSAMYFCASSEAGSGEQYFGPGTRLTVT.

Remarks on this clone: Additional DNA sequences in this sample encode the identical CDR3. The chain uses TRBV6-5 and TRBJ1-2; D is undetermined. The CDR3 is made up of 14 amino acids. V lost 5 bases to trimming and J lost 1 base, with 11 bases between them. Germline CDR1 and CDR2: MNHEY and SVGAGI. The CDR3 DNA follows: TGTGCCAGCAGTCGGACGGATCTTAACTATGGCTACACCTTC. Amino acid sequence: CASSRTDLNYGYTF.

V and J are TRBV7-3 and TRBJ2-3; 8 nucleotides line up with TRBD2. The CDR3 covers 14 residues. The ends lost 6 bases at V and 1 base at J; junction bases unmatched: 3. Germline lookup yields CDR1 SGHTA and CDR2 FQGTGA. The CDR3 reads CASSAGGGTDTQYF. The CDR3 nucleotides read TGTGCCAGCAGTGCGGGAGGTGGCACAGATACGCAGTATTTT.

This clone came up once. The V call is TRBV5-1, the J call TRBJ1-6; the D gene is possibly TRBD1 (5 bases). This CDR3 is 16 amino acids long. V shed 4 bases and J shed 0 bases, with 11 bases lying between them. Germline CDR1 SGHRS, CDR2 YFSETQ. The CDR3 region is CASSLQASSYNSPLHF. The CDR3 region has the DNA TGCGCCAGCAGCCTACAGGCTAGCTCCTATAATTCACCCCTCCACTTT.

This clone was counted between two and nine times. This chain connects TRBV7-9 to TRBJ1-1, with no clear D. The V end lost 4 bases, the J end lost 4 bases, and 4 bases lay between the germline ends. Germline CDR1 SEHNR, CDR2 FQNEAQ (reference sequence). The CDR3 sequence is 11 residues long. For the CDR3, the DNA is TGTGCCAGCAGCTGGGGCACTGAAGCTTTCTTT. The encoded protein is CASSWGTEAFF.

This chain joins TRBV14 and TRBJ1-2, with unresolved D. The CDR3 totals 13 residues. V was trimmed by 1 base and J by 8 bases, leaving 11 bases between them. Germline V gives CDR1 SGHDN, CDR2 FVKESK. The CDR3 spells CASSQGLGGGYTF. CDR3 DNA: TGTGCCAGCAGCCAAGGCCTTGGTGGGGGCTACACCTTC.

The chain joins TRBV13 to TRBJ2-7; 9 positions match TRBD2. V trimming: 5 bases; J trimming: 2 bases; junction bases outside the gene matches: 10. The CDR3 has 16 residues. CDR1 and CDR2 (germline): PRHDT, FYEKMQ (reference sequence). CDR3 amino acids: CASSTRSGRDPYEQYF. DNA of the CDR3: TGTGCCAGCAGCACACGTAGCGGGAGAGACCCCTACGAGCAGTACTTC.

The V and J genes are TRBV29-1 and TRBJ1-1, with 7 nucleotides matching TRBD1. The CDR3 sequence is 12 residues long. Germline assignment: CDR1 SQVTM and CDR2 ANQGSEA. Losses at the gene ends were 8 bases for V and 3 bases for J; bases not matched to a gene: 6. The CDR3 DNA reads TGCAGCACGAGACAGGGATACACTGAAGCTTTCTTT. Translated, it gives CSTRQGYTEAFF.

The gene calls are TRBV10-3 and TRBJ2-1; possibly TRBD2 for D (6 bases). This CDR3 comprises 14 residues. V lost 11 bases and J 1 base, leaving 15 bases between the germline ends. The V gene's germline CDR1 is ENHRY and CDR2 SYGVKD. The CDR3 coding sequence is TGTGCCCTATCGCCGGGGGTTTCCTACAATGAGCAGTTCTTC. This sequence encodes CALSPGVSYNEQFF.

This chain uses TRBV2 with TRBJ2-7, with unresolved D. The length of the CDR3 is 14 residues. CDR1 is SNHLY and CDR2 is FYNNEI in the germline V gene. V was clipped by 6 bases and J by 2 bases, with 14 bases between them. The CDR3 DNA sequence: TGTGCCAGCAGCCCGGTGACTGGTCCCTACGAGCAGTACTTC. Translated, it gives CASSPVTGPYEQYF. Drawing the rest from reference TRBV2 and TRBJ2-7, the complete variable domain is EPEVTQTPSHQVTQMGQEVILRCVPISNHLYFYWYRQILGQKVEFLVSFYNNEISEKSEIFDDQFSVERPDGSNFTLKIRSTKLEDSAMYFCASSPVTGPYEQYFGPGTRLTVT.

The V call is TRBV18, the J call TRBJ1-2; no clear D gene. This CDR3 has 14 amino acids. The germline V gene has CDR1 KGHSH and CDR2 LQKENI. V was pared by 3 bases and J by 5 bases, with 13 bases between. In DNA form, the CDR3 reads TGTGCCAGCTCACCGCGGGAACGCCCTTATGGCTACACCTTC. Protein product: CASSPRERPYGYTF.